Below, 14 T cell receptor beta chains from the same sample are listed, as sequenced in a study of T cell changes during pregnancy in multiple sclerosis. TCRdb's copy holds only in-frame clones and misses some; the assay was immunoSEQ multiplex PCR. The sample consists of approximately 47,000 clones, over 85% of them appearing once. Sequenced here: peripheral blood, sampled in the first trimester of pregnancy. The origin of the receptors is a female donor with multiple sclerosis, enrolled in a pregnancy study.

The chain has TRBV19 and TRBJ1-2; a possible D gene is TRBD1 (6 bases). Germline CDR1 LNHDA, CDR2 SQIVND (reference sequence). V was shortened by 10 bases and J by 4 bases, with 19 bases between the two germline ends. This CDR3 contains 14 residues. CDR3 residues: CATVKVGQTYGYTF. The CDR3 bases are TGTGCCACCGTCAAGGTCGGACAGACCTATGGCTACACCTTC.

The genes are TRBV5-6 and TRBJ1-5; 7 bases agree with TRBD1. The germline gives CDR1 SGHDT, CDR2 YYEEEE. J was trimmed by 4 bases and V by 4 bases; bases with no gene match: 8. This CDR3 has 15 residues. The CDR3: CASSLTGIPNQPQHF. The CDR3 DNA reads as TGTGCCAGCAGCCTGACAGGGATCCCAAATCAGCCCCAGCATTTT.

This chain joins TRBV25-1 and TRBJ1-6; TRBD1 might be the D (5 bases). The CDR3 is made up of 15 amino acids. CDR1 and CDR2 (germline): MGHDK, SYGVNS. Trimming took off 7 bases at V and 7 bases at J, with 17 bases between the two ends. CDR3 sequence reads: CASTLGGFDNSPLHF. The CDR3 nucleotides are TGTGCCAGCACTCTGGGGGGGTTTGACAATTCACCCCTCCACTTT.

The chain couples TRBV7-2 to TRBJ1-2; TRBD1 might be the D (6 bases). Trimming removed 6 bases at V and 6 bases at J, with 20 bases between. In germline, CDR1 is SGHTA, CDR2 FQGNSA. There are 15 residues in the CDR3. The CDR3 DNA reads TGTGCCAGCAGTAAACATTACAGGGACGGGGATGGCTACACCTTC. It is translated as CASSKHYRDGDGYTF.

This clone came up a few times. The chain recombines TRBV4-3 with TRBJ1-1, with D possibly matching TRBD1 (5 bases). This CDR3 is built from 14 residues. The V end was cut by 1 base, the J end by 4 bases, with 10 bases between. CDR1 and CDR2 (germline): LGHNA, YSLEER. CDR3 DNA: TGCGCCAGCAGCCAAGGGGACTTGGCCACTGAAGCTTTCTTT. Protein product: CASSQGDLATEAFF.

The rearrangement joins TRBV5-1 to TRBJ2-5, with TRBD2 matching 13 bases. The V gene end was trimmed by 0 bases and the J gene end by 5 bases; junction bases not matched to a gene: 7. The V gene's germline CDR1 is SGHRS and CDR2 YFSETQ. The CDR3 length is 17 residues. CDR3 in DNA: TGCGCCAGCAGCTTGGGACTAGCGGGGGGCGTCCTGGAGACCCAGTACTTC. Translation gives CASSLGLAGGVLETQYF.

This sequence joins TRBV18 and TRBJ2-7; 7 positions agree with TRBD1. The germline V gene encodes CDR1 KGHSH and CDR2 LQKENI. Trimming removed 6 bases from V and 2 bases from J; junction bases left unmatched: 10. This CDR3 is built from 15 residues. The CDR3 loop is CASSQPGQMAYEQYF. CDR3 nucleotides: TGTGCCAGCTCTCAACCGGGACAGATGGCCTACGAGCAGTACTTC.

The rearrangement joins TRBV13 to TRBJ1-1; the D is unclear. There are 14 residues in the CDR3. Trimming took 5 bases from V and 4 from J, leaving 14 bases between them. Per germline, CDR1 PRHDT and CDR2 FYEKMQ (reference sequence). The CDR3 DNA is TGTGCCAGCAGCCCTTGGCGGGCCGTCACTGAAGCTTTCTTT. Its translation: CASSPWRAVTEAFF. Drawing the rest from reference TRBV13 and TRBJ1-1, the complete variable domain is AAGVIQSPRHLIKEKRETATLKCYPIPRHDTVYWYQQGPGQDPQFLISFYEKMQSDKGSIPDRFSAQQFSDYHSELNMSSLELGDSALYFCASSPWRAVTEAFFGQGTRLTVV.

The chain joins TRBV2 to TRBJ2-7, with a weak D call TRBD1 (6 bases). V lost 4 bases, J lost 3 bases, and 16 bases lay in between. Germline CDR1 is SNHLY and CDR2 is FYNNEI. CDR3 length equals 15 residues. In DNA, the CDR3 is TGTGCCAGCAGTGGGGTGACAGGCTGGGGCTACGAGCAGTACTTC. It is translated as CASSGVTGWGYEQYF.

The genes are TRBV27 and TRBJ2-2; 7 nucleotides align to TRBD2. The CDR3 loop spans 18 amino acids. The germline V gene has CDR1 MNHEY and CDR2 SMNVEV (reference sequence). V dropped 3 bases and J dropped 2; count of bases not matched to a gene: 12. CDR3 protein: CASSFSSVASGNTGELFF. CDR3 sequence (DNA): TGTGCCAGCAGTTTCTCGTCGGTCGCTAGCGGAAACACCGGGGAGCTGTTTTTT.

The rearrangement links TRBV28 to TRBJ2-3; 8 bases align to TRBD1. Losses at the gene ends were 3 bases for V and 4 bases for J; bases not matched to a gene: 3. This CDR3 is 14 amino acids long. Germline loops: CDR1 MDHEN, CDR2 SYDVKM. The CDR3 spells CASSFDRGSDTQYF. In nucleotides, the CDR3 is TGTGCCAGCAGTTTCGACAGGGGCTCAGATACGCAGTATTTT.

The J gene is TRBJ2-1, the V gene TRBV6-4, with 11 bases matching TRBD2. From germline, CDR1 is MRHNA and CDR2 SNTAGT. CDR3 length equals 15 residues. V shed 2 bases and J 6 bases; nucleotides not matched to a gene: 3. This CDR3 reads CASSDDSGGGNEQFF. CDR3 bases: TGTGCCAGCAGTGACGATAGCGGGGGGGGCAATGAGCAGTTCTTC.

The chain links TRBV5-6 to TRBJ2-7; TRBD2 matches 9 bases. The CDR3 contains 18 residues. CDR1 SGHDT and CDR2 YYEEEE come from the germline V gene. V trimming: 1 base; J trimming: 3 bases; junction bases outside the gene matches: 14. CDR3 protein: CASSLQVRKRGDDYEQYF. In DNA, the CDR3 is TGTGCCAGCAGCTTGCAAGTCCGGAAGCGGGGGGACGACTACGAGCAGTACTTC.

This clone showed up just a few times. The chain combines TRBV2 with TRBJ1-6; D call uncertain. This CDR3 region has 13 residues. Germline V gene data show CDR1 as SNHLY and CDR2 as FYNNEI. V lost 4 bases, J lost 10 bases, and 11 bases lay in between. CDR3 sequence reads: CASSAGSPSPLHF. Written as DNA, the CDR3 is TGTGCCAGCAGTGCAGGCAGTCCGTCACCCCTCCACTTT.